The 13 T cell receptor beta chains presented below share a single source sample, sequenced in a study of blood T cells in healthy people across ages. The second PCR ran 7 to 11 cycles with a sample-barcoded 5' primer and J-beta primers. In TCRdb, the 5' RACE reads were re-called with MiXCR into one record per CDR3 protein. The table lists over a million distinct CDR3 sequences, less than 45% of them singletons. The sample consisted of blood. The receptors shown here come from a woman aged 18-29 years in good health.

This chain uses TRBV7-9 with TRBJ2-7; D possibly matches TRBD1 or TRBD2 (5 bases each). V was clipped by 4 bases and J by 1 base, with 17 bases between them. CDR1 is SEHNR and CDR2 is FQNEAQ in the germline V gene (reference sequence). CDR3 size: 16 residues. CDR3 protein: CASSSYRDGKSYEQYF. Here the CDR3 DNA reads TGTGCCAGCAGCTCTTACCGGGACGGCAAGTCCTACGAGCAGTACTTC.

The table lists this clonotype with a few counts. The V and J genes are TRBV29-1 and TRBJ1-2; D is perhaps TRBD1 (5 bases). CDR3 length equals 15 residues. Germline V lookup: CDR1 SQVTM, CDR2 ANQGSEA. Trimming shortened V by 5 bases and J by 1 base, and 17 bases separated the two germline ends. CDR3 amino acids: CSVLLLSGGNYGYTF. CDR3 bases: TGCAGCGTTCTCCTCCTCTCGGGGGGTAACTATGGCTACACCTTC. Using reference TRBV29-1 and TRBJ1-2 for the parts outside the CDR3, the full variable domain is SAVISQKPSRDICQRGTSLTIQCQVDSQVTMMFWYRQQPGQSLTLIATANQGSEATYESGFVIDKFPISRPNLTFSTLTVSNMSPEDSSIYLCSVLLLSGGNYGYTFGSGTRLTVV.

There are many counts of this clonotype. CDR3 residues: CASSFQGGGQPQHF. The CDR3 DNA sequence: TGTGCCAGCAGTTTTCAAGGGGGCGGTCAGCCCCAGCATTTT. This chain joins TRBV12-3 or TRBV12-4 and TRBJ1-5; 7 bases fit TRBD1. The CDR3 spans 14 residues. The V segment lost 3 bases and the J segment 6 bases; nucleotides outside the gene matches: 5.

The sample holds many counts of this clonotype. The chain recombines TRBV20-1 with TRBJ2-3; D uncertain. This CDR3 region has 15 residues. V gave up 5 bases and J gave up 1 base, with 16 bases separating them. The germline V gene has CDR1 DFQATT and CDR2 SNEGSKA (reference sequence). In DNA form, the CDR3 reads TGCAGTGCTCCGTCACCCATTACGGGCACAGATACGCAGTATTTT. This encodes CSAPSPITGTDTQYF.

This clonotype was detected ten times or more. The V and J genes are TRBV10-3 and TRBJ2-7; 12 bases map to TRBD2. V dropped 10 bases and J dropped 5; count of bases not matched to a gene: 6. This CDR3 comprises 13 residues. The germline gives CDR1 ENHRY, CDR2 SYGVKD. DNA for the CDR3: TGTGCCACCACACTAGCGGGAGGAGACGAGCAGTACTTC. Residues: CATTLAGGDEQYF.

The chain couples TRBV7-9 to TRBJ2-7; TRBD2 matches 12 bases. CDR1 SEHNR and CDR2 FQNEAQ come from the germline V gene (reference sequence). CDR3 length equals 16 residues. The J segment lost 4 bases and the V segment lost 4 bases, leaving 8 bases of the junction unmatched. The CDR3 loop reads CASSSPRTSGTYEQYF. CDR3 DNA sequence: TGTGCCAGCAGCTCCCCTCGGACTAGCGGGACGTACGAGCAGTACTTC.

This clonotype has a handful of counts. Here the CDR3 reads CASSLAPGRGNYGYTF. The CDR3, as DNA: TGTGCCAGCAGCTTGGCTCCTGGCAGGGGTAACTATGGCTACACCTTC. V and J are TRBV5-5 and TRBJ1-2; tentative D call: TRBD1 (6 bases). The V end lost 0 bases, the J end lost 1 base, and 13 bases lay between the germline ends. Germline V lookup: CDR1 SGHKS, CDR2 YYEKEE (reference sequence). The CDR3 contains 16 residues.

The gene calls are TRBV20-1 and TRBJ1-2, with no clear D. V was trimmed by 4 bases and J by 4 bases, leaving 13 bases between them. In germline, CDR1 is DFQATT, CDR2 SNEGSKA (reference sequence). This CDR3 spans 13 amino acids. The CDR3 is CSATPGVGYGYTF. CDR3 nucleotide sequence: TGCAGTGCTACCCCCGGGGTGGGCTATGGCTACACCTTC.

The chain uses TRBV12-3 or TRBV12-4 and TRBJ2-6; D call uncertain. Trimming removed 10 bases from V and 1 base from J, with 8 bases in between. The CDR3 extends over 13 amino acids. Written as DNA, the CDR3 is TGTGCCATCGATCGGTCTGGGGCCAACGTCCTGACTTTC. Residues: CAIDRSGANVLTF.

This clonotype was recorded a few times. The chain couples TRBV27 to TRBJ2-4; D may be TRBD2 (6 bases). Germline V gene lookup returns CDR1 MNHEY and CDR2 SMNVEV (reference sequence). V shed 4 bases and J shed 0 bases, with 10 bases lying between them. This CDR3 is built from 15 residues. CDR3 amino acids: CASSYGGIAKNIQYF. CDR3 nucleotide sequence: TGTGCCAGCAGTTACGGGGGAATAGCCAAAAACATTCAGTACTTC.

This clonotype was observed a handful of times. The gene calls are TRBV6-5 and TRBJ2-7, with 7 bases aligning to TRBD1. This CDR3 spans 15 amino acids. Germline CDR1 is MNHEY and CDR2 is SVGAGI. The ends lost 5 bases at V and 4 bases at J; junction bases unmatched: 11. This CDR3 is CASSRGRQGWYEQYF. The CDR3 DNA sequence: TGTGCCAGCAGTCGGGGACGACAGGGTTGGTACGAGCAGTACTTC.

This clonotype was counted only a few times. The chain is built from TRBV4-2 and TRBJ2-1, with D unresolved. CDR1 LGHNA and CDR2 YNFKEQ come from the germline V gene. The CDR3 length is 13 residues. V was cut by 5 bases and J by 6 bases, with 11 bases left in between. The CDR3 sequence is CASSARTRNEQFF. CDR3 coding DNA: TGTGCCAGCAGCGCGCGGACGCGCAATGAGCAGTTCTTC.

The genes are TRBV3-1 and TRBJ2-7; 10 nucleotides align to TRBD2. Germline V lookup: CDR1 LGHDT, CDR2 YNNKEL (reference sequence). The CDR3 length is 14 residues. Germline trimming cut 2 bases from V and 6 bases from J; bases unmatched to any gene: 4. The CDR3 loop is CASSQLAGDREQYF. The CDR3 DNA is TGTGCCAGCAGCCAACTAGCGGGGGACCGCGAGCAGTACTTC.